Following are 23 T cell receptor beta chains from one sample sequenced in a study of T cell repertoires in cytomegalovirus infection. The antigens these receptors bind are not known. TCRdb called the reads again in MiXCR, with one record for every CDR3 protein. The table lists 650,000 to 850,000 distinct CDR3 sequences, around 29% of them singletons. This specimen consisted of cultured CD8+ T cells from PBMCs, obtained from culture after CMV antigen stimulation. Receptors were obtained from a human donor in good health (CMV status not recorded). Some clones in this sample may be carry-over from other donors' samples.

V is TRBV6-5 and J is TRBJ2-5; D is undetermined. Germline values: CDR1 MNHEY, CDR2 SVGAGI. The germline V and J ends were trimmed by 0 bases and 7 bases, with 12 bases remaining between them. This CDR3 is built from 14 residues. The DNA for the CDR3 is TGTGCCAGCAGTTACTCGAACCCTTCGGGGACCCAGTACTTC. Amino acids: CASSYSNPSGTQYF.

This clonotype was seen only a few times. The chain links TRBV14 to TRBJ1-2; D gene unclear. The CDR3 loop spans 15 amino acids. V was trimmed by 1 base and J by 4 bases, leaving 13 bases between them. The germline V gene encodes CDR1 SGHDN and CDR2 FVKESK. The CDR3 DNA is TGTGCCAGCAGCCAAGGATGGAGGGAGCCCTATGGCTACACCTTC. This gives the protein CASSQGWREPYGYTF.

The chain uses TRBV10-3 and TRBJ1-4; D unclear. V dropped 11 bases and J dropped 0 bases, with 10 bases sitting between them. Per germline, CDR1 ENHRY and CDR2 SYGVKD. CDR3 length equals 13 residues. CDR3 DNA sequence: TGTGCCCGGTCCGGGCCAACTAATGAAAAACTGTTTTTT. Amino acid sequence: CARSGPTNEKLFF.

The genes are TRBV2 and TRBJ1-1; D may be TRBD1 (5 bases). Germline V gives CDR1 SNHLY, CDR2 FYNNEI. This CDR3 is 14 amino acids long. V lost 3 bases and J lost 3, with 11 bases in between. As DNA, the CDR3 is TGTGCCAGCAGTGAGGGGGTGGGATACACTGAAGCTTTCTTT. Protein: CASSEGVGYTEAFF.

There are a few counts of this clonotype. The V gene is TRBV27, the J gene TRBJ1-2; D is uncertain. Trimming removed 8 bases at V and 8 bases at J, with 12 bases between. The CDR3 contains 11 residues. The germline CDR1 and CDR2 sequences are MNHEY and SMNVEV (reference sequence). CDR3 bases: TGTGCCAGCGGAAAGTCGGGGGGCTACACCTTC. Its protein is CASGKSGGYTF.

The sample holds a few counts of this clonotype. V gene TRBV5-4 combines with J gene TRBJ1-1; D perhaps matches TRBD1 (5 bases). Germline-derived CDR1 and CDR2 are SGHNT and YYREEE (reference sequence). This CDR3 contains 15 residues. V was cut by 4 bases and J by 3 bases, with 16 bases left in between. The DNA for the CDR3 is TGTGCCAGCAGCCGATGGGCTGGGGGGGACACTGAAGCTTTCTTT. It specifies CASSRWAGGDTEAFF.

CDR3 DNA: TGCAGTGCACCGGGACAGGGTTTTAATGAAAAACTGTTTTTT. Protein sequence: CSAPGQGFNEKLFF. J is TRBJ1-4 and V is TRBV20-1; 9 nucleotides align to TRBD1. CDR3 length equals 14 residues. Germline V gives CDR1 DFQATT, CDR2 SNEGSKA (reference sequence). The V segment lost 6 bases and the J segment 4 bases; nucleotides outside the gene matches: 6.

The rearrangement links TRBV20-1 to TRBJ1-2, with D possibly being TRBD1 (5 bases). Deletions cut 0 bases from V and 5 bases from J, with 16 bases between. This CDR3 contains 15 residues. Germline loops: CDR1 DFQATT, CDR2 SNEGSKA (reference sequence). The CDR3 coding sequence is TGCAGTGCTAGAGATGGAGAAGGGGCCTTTTATGGCTACACCTTC. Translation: CSARDGEGAFYGYTF.

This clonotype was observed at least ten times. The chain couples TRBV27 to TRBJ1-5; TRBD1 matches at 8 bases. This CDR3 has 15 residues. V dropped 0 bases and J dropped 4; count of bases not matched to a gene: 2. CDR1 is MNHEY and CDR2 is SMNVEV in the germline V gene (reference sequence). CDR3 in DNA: TGTGCCAGCAGTTTATCGGGACAGGTGAATCAGCCCCAGCATTTT. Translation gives CASSLSGQVNQPQHF.

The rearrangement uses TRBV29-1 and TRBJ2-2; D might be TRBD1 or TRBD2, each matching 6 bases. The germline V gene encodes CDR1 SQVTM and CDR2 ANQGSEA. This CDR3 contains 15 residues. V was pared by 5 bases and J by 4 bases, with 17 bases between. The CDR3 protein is CSVTQGGRSTGELFF. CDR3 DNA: TGCAGCGTTACACAGGGAGGAAGGAGCACCGGGGAGCTGTTTTTT.

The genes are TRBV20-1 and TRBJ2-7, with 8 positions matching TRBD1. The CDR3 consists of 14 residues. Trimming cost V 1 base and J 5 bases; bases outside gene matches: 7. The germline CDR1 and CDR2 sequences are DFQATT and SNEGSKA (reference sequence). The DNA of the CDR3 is TGCAGTGCTAGAGGAGTTGGACAGGGCGACGAGCAGTACGTC. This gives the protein CSARGVGQGDEQYV.

CDR3 nucleotides: TGTGCCAGCAGCTCTGTAAGAGGGGTTGGGCAGTTCTTC. Translation gives CASSSVRGVGQFF. The genes are TRBV7-9 and TRBJ2-1; D is possibly TRBD1 or TRBD2 (5 bases each). The CDR3 sequence is 13 residues long. Trimming shortened V by 4 bases and J by 12 bases, and 16 bases separated the two germline ends. The germline V gene has CDR1 SEHNR and CDR2 FQNEAQ (reference sequence).

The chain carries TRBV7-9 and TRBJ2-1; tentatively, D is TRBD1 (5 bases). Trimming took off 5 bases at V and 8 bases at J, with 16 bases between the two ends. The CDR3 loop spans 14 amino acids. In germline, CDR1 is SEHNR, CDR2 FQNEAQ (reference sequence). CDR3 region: CASSLTLTVYEQFF. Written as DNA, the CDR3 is TGTGCCAGCAGCCTGACACTGACAGTCTATGAGCAGTTCTTC. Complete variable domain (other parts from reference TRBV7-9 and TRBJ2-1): DTGVSQNPRHKITKRGQNVTFRCDPISEHNRLYWYRQTLGQGPEFLTYFQNEAQLEKSRLLSDRFSAERPKGSFSTLEIQRTEQGDSAMYLCASSLTLTVYEQFFGPGTRLTVL.

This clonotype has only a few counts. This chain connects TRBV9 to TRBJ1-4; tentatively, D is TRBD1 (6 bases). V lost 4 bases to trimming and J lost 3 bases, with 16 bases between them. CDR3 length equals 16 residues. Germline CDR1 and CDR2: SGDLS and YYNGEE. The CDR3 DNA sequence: TGTGCCAGCAGCCCCGGGGGGGGCAGAGCTAATGAAAAACTGTTTTTT. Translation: CASSPGGGRANEKLFF.

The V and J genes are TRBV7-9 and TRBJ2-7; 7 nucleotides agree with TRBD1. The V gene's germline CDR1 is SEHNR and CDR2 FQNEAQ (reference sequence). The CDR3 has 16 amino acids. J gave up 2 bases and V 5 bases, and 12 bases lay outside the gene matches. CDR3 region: CASSLPDRVGAYEQYF. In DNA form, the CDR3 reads TGTGCCAGCAGCCTCCCAGACAGGGTGGGAGCCTACGAGCAGTACTTC.

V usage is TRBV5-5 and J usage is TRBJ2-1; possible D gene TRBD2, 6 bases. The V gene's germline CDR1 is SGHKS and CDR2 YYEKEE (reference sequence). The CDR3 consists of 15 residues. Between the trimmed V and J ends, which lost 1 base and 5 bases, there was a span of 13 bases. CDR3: CASSLWQGGDNEQFF. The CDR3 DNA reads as TGTGCCAGCAGCTTGTGGCAGGGCGGGGACAATGAGCAGTTCTTC.

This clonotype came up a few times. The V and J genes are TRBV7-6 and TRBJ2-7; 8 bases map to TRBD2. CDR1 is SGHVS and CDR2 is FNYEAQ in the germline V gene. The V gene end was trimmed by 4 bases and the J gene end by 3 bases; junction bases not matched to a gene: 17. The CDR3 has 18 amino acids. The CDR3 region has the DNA TGTGCCAGCAGCTCACCCCTTAATAGCGGGGCCAACCTCTACGAGCAGTACGTC. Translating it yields CASSSPLNSGANLYEQYV.

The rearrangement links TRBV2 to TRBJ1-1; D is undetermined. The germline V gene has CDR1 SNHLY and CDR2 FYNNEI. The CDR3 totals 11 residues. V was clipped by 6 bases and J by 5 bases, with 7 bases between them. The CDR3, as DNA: TGTGCCAGCAGGGTGCGAACTGAAGCTTTCTTT. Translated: CASRVRTEAFF. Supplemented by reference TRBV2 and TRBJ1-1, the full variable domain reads EPEVTQTPSHQVTQMGQEVILRCVPISNHLYFYWYRQILGQKVEFLVSFYNNEISEKSEIFDDQFSVERPDGSNFTLKIRSTKLEDSAMYFCASRVRTEAFFGQGTRLTVV.

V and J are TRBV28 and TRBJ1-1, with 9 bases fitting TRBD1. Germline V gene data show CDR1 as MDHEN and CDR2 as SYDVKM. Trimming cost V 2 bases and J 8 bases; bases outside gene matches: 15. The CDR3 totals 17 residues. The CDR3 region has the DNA TGTGCCAGCAGTTTAAATTCCTGGGACAGGGAAGGGTCGGAAGCTTTCTTT. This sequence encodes CASSLNSWDREGSEAFF.

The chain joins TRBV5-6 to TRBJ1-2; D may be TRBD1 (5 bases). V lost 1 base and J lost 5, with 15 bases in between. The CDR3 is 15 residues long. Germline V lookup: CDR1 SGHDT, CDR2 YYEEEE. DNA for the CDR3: TGTGCCAGCAGCTTGCCGGCAGGGTCAGGTTATGGCTACACCTTC. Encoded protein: CASSLPAGSGYGYTF.

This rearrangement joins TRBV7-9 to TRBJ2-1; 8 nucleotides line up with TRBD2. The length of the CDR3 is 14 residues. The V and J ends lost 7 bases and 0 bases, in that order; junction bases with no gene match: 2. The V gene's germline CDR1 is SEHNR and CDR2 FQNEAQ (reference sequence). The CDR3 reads CASTGGSSYNEQFF. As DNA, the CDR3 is TGTGCCAGCACGGGGGGGAGCTCCTACAATGAGCAGTTCTTC. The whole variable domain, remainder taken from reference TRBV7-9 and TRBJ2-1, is DTGVSQNPRHKITKRGQNVTFRCDPISEHNRLYWYRQTLGQGPEFLTYFQNEAQLEKSRLLSDRFSAERPKGSFSTLEIQRTEQGDSAMYLCASTGGSSYNEQFFGPGTRLTVL.

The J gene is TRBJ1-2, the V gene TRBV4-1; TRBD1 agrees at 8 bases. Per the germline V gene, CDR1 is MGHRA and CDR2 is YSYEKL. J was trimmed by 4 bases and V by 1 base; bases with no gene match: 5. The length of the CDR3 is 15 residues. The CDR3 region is CASSQAHTGGYGYTF. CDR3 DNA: TGCGCCAGCAGCCAAGCCCATACAGGGGGCTATGGCTACACCTTC.

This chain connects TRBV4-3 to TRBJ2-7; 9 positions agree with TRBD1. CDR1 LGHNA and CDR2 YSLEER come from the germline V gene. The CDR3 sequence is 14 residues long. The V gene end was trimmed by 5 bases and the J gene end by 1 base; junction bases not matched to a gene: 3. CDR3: CASSEDRGSYEQYV. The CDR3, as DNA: TGCGCCAGCAGCGAGGACAGGGGTTCCTACGAGCAGTACGTC.